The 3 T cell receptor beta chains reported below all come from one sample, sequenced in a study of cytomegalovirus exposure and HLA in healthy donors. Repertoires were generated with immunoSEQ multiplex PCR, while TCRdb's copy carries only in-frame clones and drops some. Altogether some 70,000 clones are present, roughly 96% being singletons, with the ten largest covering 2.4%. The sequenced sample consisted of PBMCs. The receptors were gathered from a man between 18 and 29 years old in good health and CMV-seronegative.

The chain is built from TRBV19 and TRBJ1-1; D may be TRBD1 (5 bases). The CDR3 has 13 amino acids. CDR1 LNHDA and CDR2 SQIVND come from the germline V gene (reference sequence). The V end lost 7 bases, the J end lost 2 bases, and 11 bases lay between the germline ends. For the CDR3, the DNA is TGTGCCAGTACCGTGGGGGGAAACACTGAAGCTTTCTTT. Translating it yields CASTVGGNTEAFF. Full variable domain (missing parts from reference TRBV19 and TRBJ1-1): DGGITQSPKYLFRKEGQNVTLSCEQNLNHDAMYWYRQDPGQGLRLIYYSQIVNDFQKGDIAEGYSVSREKKESFPLTVTSAQKNPTAFYLCASTVGGNTEAFFGQGTRLTVV.

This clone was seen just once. CDR3 region: CASTPALRDPFF. Written as DNA, the CDR3 is TGTGCCAGCACCCCTGCCCTACGTGATCCTTTCTTT. V usage is TRBV6-1 and J usage is TRBJ1-1; D unclear. From germline, CDR1 is MNHNS and CDR2 SASEGT. The CDR3 is 12 amino acids. Trimming left V 7 bases short and J 12 bases short, with 18 bases between.

CDR3 loop: CASRQGDGELFF. CDR3 coding DNA: TGCGCCAGCAGGCAGGGCGACGGGGAGCTGTTTTTT. The chain recombines TRBV10-2 with TRBJ2-2; tentatively, D is TRBD1 (5 bases). Germline values: CDR1 WSHSY, CDR2 SAAADI. The CDR3 has 12 amino acids. Deletions cut 6 bases from V and 7 bases from J, with 9 bases between.